The 16 T cell receptor beta chains in this list originate from one sample, sequenced in a study of lymphopenia after photon versus proton radiotherapy. Some clones are missing from TCRdb's copy, which holds only in-frame ones; the method was immunoSEQ multiplex PCR. The sample consists of approximately 91,000 clones, 83% of them appearing once. Sample: peripheral blood, taken from a patient treated with proton-based radiotherapy. These receptors originate from a man between 60 and 70 years old with pancreatic cancer.

This chain connects TRBV5-8 to TRBJ1-5; 8 bases are shared with TRBD1. Trimming cost V 0 bases and J 2 bases; bases outside gene matches: 4. Germline V gives CDR1 SGHTS, CDR2 YDEGEE. There are 16 residues in the CDR3. The CDR3 DNA sequence: TGTGCCAGCAGCTTGGCAGGGGGCGGGGGCAATCAGCCCCAGCATTTT. This translates into CASSLAGGGGNQPQHF.

The gene calls are TRBV28 and TRBJ2-7, with TRBD1 identical over 9 bases. The CDR3 consists of 16 residues. Unmatched junction bases numbered 9, after V lost 5 bases and J lost 1 base. Germline values: CDR1 MDHEN, CDR2 SYDVKM. The chain's CDR3 is CASSITPGQGSYEQYF. The CDR3 DNA follows: TGTGCCAGCAGTATCACTCCGGGACAGGGTTCCTACGAGCAGTACTTC.

The V gene is TRBV28, the J gene TRBJ1-1; 10 bases map to TRBD1. The CDR3 totals 18 residues. Germline assignment: CDR1 MDHEN and CDR2 SYDVKM. The J segment lost 1 base and the V segment lost 4 bases, leaving 12 bases of the junction unmatched. CDR3 region: CASSSFRQGARRNTEAFF. CDR3 in DNA: TGTGCCAGCAGTTCCTTCAGACAGGGGGCGCGACGGAACACTGAAGCTTTCTTT.

The CDR3 region has the DNA TGTGCCTGGAGTACCACGGGCAATCAGCCCCAGCATTTT. Translating it yields CAWSTTGNQPQHF. The chain recombines TRBV30 with TRBJ1-5; D call uncertain. Trimming took off 2 bases at V and 2 bases at J, with 7 bases between the two ends. CDR3 length: 13 residues. Per germline, CDR1 GTSNPN and CDR2 SVGIG (reference sequence).

This clone occurred once. This chain connects TRBV6-5 to TRBJ2-5; the match to TRBD2 covers 9 bases. CDR3 size: 14 residues. The germline CDR1 and CDR2 sequences are MNHEY and SVGAGI. The V segment lost 11 bases and the J segment 2 bases; nucleotides outside the gene matches: 9. CDR3 in DNA: TGTGCCGGCGGGTCTAGCGGGAAGCAAGAGACCCAGTACTTC. Translated, it gives CAGGSSGKQETQYF.

The chain couples TRBV15 to TRBJ2-7; the D call may be TRBD1 or TRBD2 (5 bases each). Trimming left V 1 base short and J 2 bases short, with 12 bases between. CDR1 and CDR2 (germline): LNHNV, YYDKDF (reference sequence). There are 15 residues in the CDR3. CDR3 amino acids: CATSRGSGSPYEQYF. The CDR3 nucleotides are TGTGCCACCAGCAGAGGGTCAGGGAGCCCCTACGAGCAGTACTTC.

The chain employs TRBV27 and TRBJ2-7; 8 bases align to TRBD2. The V gene's germline CDR1 is MNHEY and CDR2 SMNVEV (reference sequence). The CDR3 runs 15 residues. J was trimmed by 4 bases and V by 6 bases; bases with no gene match: 11. CDR3 nucleotide sequence: TGTGCCAGCAGCGAGTTAGCGGGATTCGGGTACGAGCAGTACTTC. It specifies CASSELAGFGYEQYF.

The DNA of the CDR3 is TGTGCCAGCAGGGGGTCCCTATCGTCCTACGAGCAGTACTTC. It yields the protein CASRGSLSSYEQYF. This sequence joins TRBV28 and TRBJ2-7; D gene unclear. V dropped 6 bases and J dropped 1 base, with 13 bases sitting between them. CDR1 is MDHEN, CDR2 SYDVKM, per germline. There are 14 residues in the CDR3.

This clone was detected once. The V call is TRBV28, the J call TRBJ1-1; D is unclear. The germline V gene has CDR1 MDHEN and CDR2 SYDVKM. Between the trimmed V and J ends, which lost 2 bases and 4 bases, there was a span of 8 bases. The CDR3 runs to 13 residues. DNA of the CDR3: TGTGCCAGCAGTTTAGCTGAACCCACTGAAGCTTTCTTT. Its protein product is CASSLAEPTEAFF.

The V call is TRBV7-8, the J call TRBJ2-1, with a possible D match to TRBD2 (5 bases). Trimming removed 5 bases from V and 12 bases from J, with 17 bases in between. The CDR3 contains 13 residues. Germline V gene lookup returns CDR1 SGHVS and CDR2 FQNEAQ. The CDR3 loop is CASSRTGITVQFF. As DNA, the CDR3 is TGTGCCAGCAGCCGAACCGGGATCACGGTGCAGTTCTTC.

CDR3 residues: CASSRASIPETQYF. The CDR3 DNA is TGTGCCAGCAGTCGAGCTAGCATCCCAGAGACCCAGTACTTC. The gene calls are TRBV28 and TRBJ2-5, with D possibly matching TRBD2 (5 bases). The V and J ends lost 5 bases and 4 bases respectively, with 14 bases between them. Germline V gene data show CDR1 as MDHEN and CDR2 as SYDVKM. The CDR3 has 14 amino acids. Filled out from reference TRBV28 and TRBJ2-5, the complete variable domain reads DVKVTQSSRYLVKRTGEKVFLECVQDMDHENMFWYRQDPGLGLRLIYFSYDVKMKEKGDIPEGYSVSREKKERFSLILESASTNQTSMYLCASSRASIPETQYFGPGTRLLVL.

A single count supports this clone. This chain links TRBV30 with TRBJ1-1; D not certain. This CDR3 spans 13 amino acids. V was pared by 0 bases and J by 4 bases, with 9 bases between. CDR1 GTSNPN and CDR2 SVGIG come from the germline V gene (reference sequence). The CDR3 DNA reads as TGTGCCTGGAGTGTATTGGCCGTCACTGAAGCTTTCTTT. It encodes CAWSVLAVTEAFF.

The chain uses TRBV11-2 and TRBJ1-4; D unclear. V shed 5 bases and J shed 0 bases, with 10 bases lying between them. CDR1 is SGHAT and CDR2 is FQNNGV in the germline V gene. The CDR3 contains 15 residues. In DNA, the CDR3 is TGTGCCAGCAGCATCGGGCCCGCAACTAATGAAAAACTGTTTTTT. It translates to CASSIGPATNEKLFF.

The rearrangement joins TRBV6-6 to TRBJ2-7; 7 bases line up with TRBD1. CDR3 length: 14 amino acids. V was clipped by 8 bases and J by 2 bases; unmatched bases: 9. In germline, CDR1 is MNHNY, CDR2 SVGAGI (reference sequence). This CDR3 reads CASGQTGTPYEQYF. The CDR3, as DNA: TGTGCCAGCGGACAGACAGGGACCCCCTACGAGCAGTACTTC.

This clone was detected only once. V is TRBV19 and J is TRBJ2-5, with D possibly TRBD2 on 5 matching bases. V lost 6 bases to trimming and J lost 4 bases, with 12 bases between them. The CDR3 has 13 amino acids. From germline, CDR1 is LNHDA and CDR2 SQIVND (reference sequence). The CDR3 region has the DNA TGTGCCAGTAGGGCCTACGAGGGAGAGACCCAGTACTTC. This encodes CASRAYEGETQYF.

V usage is TRBV15 and J usage is TRBJ1-3; D is undetermined. Per the germline V gene, CDR1 is LNHNV and CDR2 is YYDKDF (reference sequence). CDR3 length: 16 residues. V was clipped by 2 bases and J by 0 bases, with 11 bases between them. CDR3 sequence: CATSRNVARSGNTIYF. In nucleotides, the CDR3 is TGTGCCACCAGCAGAAACGTTGCCCGCTCTGGAAACACCATATATTTT.